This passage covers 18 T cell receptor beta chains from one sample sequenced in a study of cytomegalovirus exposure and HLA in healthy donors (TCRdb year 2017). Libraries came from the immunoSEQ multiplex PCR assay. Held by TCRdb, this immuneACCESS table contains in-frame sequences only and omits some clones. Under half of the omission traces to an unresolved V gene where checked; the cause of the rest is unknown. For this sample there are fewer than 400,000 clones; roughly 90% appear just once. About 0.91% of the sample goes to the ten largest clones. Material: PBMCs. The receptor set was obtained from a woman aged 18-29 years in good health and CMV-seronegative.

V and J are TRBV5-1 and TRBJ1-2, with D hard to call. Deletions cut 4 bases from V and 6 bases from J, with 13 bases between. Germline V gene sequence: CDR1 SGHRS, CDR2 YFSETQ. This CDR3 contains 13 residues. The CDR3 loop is CASSLSPRNGYTF. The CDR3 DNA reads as TGCGCCAGCAGCCTCTCACCCAGGAATGGCTACACCTTC.

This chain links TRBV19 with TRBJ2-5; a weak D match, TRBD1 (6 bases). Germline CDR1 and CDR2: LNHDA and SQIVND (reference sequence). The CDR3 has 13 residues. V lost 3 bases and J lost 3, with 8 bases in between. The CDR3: CASSINREETQYF. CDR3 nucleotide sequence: TGTGCCAGTAGTATTAACAGGGAAGAGACCCAGTACTTC.

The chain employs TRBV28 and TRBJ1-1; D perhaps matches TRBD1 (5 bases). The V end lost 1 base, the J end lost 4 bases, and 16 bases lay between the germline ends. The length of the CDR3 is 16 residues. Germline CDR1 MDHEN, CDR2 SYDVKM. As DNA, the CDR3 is TGTGCCAGCAGTTTATTCCGTCAGGGCGGGGGCACTGAAGCTTTCTTT. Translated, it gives CASSLFRQGGGTEAFF.

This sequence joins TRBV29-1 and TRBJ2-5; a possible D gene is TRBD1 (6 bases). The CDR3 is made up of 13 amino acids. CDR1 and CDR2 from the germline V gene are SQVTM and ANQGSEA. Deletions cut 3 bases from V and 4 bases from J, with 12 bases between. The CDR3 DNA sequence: TGCAGCGTTGAGATAGGGGGACGAGAGACCCAGTACTTC. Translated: CSVEIGGRETQYF.

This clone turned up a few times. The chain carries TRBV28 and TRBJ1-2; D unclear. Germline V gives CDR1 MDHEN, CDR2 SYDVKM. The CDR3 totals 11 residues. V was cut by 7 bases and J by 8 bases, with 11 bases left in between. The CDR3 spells CASNSGGGYTF. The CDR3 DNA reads TGTGCCAGCAACTCGGGAGGAGGCTACACCTTC.

The CDR3 sequence is CASRRGEGGPLEQYF. The DNA of the CDR3 is TGCGCCAGCAGACGGGGGGAGGGAGGGCCCCTCGAGCAGTACTTC. This sequence joins TRBV4-1 and TRBJ2-7, with 7 bases fitting TRBD2. CDR3 length: 15 residues. The germline CDR1 and CDR2 sequences are MGHRA and YSYEKL. Losses at the gene ends were 6 bases for V and 6 bases for J; bases not matched to a gene: 14.

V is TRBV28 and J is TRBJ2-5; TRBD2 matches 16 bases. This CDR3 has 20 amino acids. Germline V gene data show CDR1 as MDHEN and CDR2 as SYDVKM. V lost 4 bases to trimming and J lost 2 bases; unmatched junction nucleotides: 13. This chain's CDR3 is CASSYFRGTSGRANQETQYF. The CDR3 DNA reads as TGTGCCAGCAGTTACTTTCGCGGGACTAGCGGGAGGGCCAATCAAGAGACCCAGTACTTC.

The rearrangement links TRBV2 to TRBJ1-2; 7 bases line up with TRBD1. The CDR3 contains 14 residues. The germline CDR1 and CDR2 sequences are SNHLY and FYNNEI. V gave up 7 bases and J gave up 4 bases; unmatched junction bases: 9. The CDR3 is CASIKEGASYGYTF. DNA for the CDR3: TGTGCCAGCATAAAAGAGGGGGCTTCCTATGGCTACACCTTC.

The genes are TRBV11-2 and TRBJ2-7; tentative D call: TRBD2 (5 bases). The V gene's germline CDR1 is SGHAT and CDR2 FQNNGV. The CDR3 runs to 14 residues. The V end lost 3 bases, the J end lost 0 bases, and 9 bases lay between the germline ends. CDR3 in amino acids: CASSFGVSSYEQYF. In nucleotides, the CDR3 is TGTGCCAGCAGCTTCGGGGTTAGCTCCTACGAGCAGTACTTC.

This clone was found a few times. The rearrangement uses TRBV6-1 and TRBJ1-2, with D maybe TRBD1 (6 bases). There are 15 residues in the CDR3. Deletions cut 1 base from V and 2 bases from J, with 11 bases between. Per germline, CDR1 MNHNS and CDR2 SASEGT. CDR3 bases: TGTGCCAGCAGTGAAGAGGGGGGGGCCAACTATGGCTACACCTTC. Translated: CASSEEGGANYGYTF.

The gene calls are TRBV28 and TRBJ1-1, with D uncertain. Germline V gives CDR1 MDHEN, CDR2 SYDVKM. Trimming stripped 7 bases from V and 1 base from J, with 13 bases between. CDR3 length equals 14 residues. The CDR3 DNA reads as TGTGCCAGCACCTCCCTGGCCGAGAACACTGAAGCTTTCTTT. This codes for CASTSLAENTEAFF.

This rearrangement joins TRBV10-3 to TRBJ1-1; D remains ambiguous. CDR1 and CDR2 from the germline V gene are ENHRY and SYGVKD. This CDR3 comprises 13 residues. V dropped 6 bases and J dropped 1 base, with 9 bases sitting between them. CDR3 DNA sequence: TGTGCCATCAGCCCCGGCGGGAACACTGAAGCTTTCTTT. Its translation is CAISPGGNTEAFF.

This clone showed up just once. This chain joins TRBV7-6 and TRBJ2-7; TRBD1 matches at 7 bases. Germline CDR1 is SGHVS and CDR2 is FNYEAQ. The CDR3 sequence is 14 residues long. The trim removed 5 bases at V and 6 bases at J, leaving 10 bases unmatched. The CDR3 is CASSGRTGPSEQYF. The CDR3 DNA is TGTGCCAGCAGCGGGCGGACAGGCCCGAGCGAGCAGTACTTC.

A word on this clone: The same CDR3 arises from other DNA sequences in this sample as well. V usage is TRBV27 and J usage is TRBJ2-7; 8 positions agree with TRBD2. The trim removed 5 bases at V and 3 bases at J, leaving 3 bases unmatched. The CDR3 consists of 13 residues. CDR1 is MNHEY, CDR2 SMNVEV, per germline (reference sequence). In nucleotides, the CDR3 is TGTGCCAGCAGTCTCGGGACTAGCTACGAGCAGTACTTC. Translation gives CASSLGTSYEQYF.

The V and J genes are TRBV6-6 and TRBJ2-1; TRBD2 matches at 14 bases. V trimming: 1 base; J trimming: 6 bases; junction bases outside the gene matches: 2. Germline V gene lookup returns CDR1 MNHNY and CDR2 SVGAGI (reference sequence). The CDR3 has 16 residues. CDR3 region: CASSYFGTSGSNEQFF. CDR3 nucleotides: TGTGCCAGCAGTTACTTCGGGACTAGCGGGAGCAATGAGCAGTTCTTC.

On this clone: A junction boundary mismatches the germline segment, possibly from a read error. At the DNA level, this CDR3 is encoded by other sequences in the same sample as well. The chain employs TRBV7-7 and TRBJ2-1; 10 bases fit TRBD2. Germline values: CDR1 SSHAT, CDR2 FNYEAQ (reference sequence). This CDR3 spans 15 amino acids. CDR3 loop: CASSLGLAGDNEQFF. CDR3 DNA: TGTGCTAGCAGCTTAGGGCTAGCGGGGGACAATGAGCAGTTCTTC.

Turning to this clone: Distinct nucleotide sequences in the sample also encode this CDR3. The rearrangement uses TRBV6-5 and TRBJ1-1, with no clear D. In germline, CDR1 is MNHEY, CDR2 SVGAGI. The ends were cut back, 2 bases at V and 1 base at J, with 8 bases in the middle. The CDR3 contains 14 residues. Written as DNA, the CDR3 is TGTGCCAGCAGTTACGGCGGCACGAACACTGAAGCTTTCTTT. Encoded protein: CASSYGGTNTEAFF.

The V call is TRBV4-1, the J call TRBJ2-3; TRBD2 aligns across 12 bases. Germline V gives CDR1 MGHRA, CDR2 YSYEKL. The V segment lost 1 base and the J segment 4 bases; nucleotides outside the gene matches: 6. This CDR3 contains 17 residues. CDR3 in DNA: TGCGCCAGCAGCCAAGGACTAGCGGGAGTGCTTGCAGATACGCAGTATTTT. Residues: CASSQGLAGVLADTQYF.